These 10 T cell receptor beta chains were all obtained from the same sample, sequenced in a study of Ad26.COV2.S vaccination and SARS-CoV-2 variants. Specified treatment: some 19 received Ad26.COV2.S at low or high dose, single or two shots; about 5 received placebo; per-sample allocation not given. Day 63 after the first injection of vaccine or placebo was the sampling time. Some clones are missing from TCRdb's copy, which holds only in-frame ones; the method was immunoSEQ multiplex PCR. The sample contains around 400,000 clones, around 91% of which appear only once. Sequenced material: peripheral blood, taken in a trial of Ad26.COV2.S vaccine versus placebo. These receptors were collected from a person between 18 and 65 years old who received the Ad26.COV2.S COVID-19 vaccine or a placebo.

The chain couples TRBV28 to TRBJ2-5; 8 nucleotides match TRBD1. The CDR3 length is 14 residues. V lost 7 bases to trimming and J lost 6 bases; unmatched junction nucleotides: 10. CDR1 MDHEN and CDR2 SYDVKM come from the germline V gene. The chain's CDR3 is CASMRQGSQKTQYF. The CDR3, as DNA: TGTGCCAGCATGAGACAGGGGAGCCAGAAGACCCAGTACTTC.

The sample holds many counts of this clone. The rearrangement uses TRBV5-4 and TRBJ2-7; TRBD1 matches at 8 bases. Germline CDR1 reads SGHNT; CDR2 reads YYREEE (reference sequence). The CDR3 is made up of 16 amino acids. The V segment lost 2 bases and the J segment 5 bases; nucleotides outside the gene matches: 12. In DNA, the CDR3 is TGTGCCAGCAGCTTCCCAGGGGGCAGGGGCAGAAACGAGCAGTACTTC. It is translated as CASSFPGGRGRNEQYF.

The gene calls are TRBV19 and TRBJ2-7; D is undetermined. Trimming stripped 5 bases from V and 1 base from J, with 24 bases between. Per germline, CDR1 LNHDA and CDR2 SQIVND (reference sequence). The CDR3 has 18 residues. CDR3 in amino acids: CASSPSRNNRASSYEQYF. CDR3 nucleotide sequence: TGTGCCAGTAGTCCTTCCCGCAATAACAGAGCCTCTTCCTACGAGCAGTACTTC.

The CDR3 DNA is TGTGCCAGCAGCCAAGGACTAGCGGGGTCCAATGAGCAGTTCTTC. Translating it yields CASSQGLAGSNEQFF. The rearrangement uses TRBV3-1 (or the pseudogene TRBV3-2) and TRBJ2-1; TRBD2 matches at 11 bases. This CDR3 contains 15 residues. V shed 1 base and J 6 bases; nucleotides not matched to a gene: 2. Germline V CDR1 and CDR2: LGHDT, YNNKEL (reference sequence).

The rearrangement joins TRBV30 to TRBJ2-3; TRBD2 matches at 11 bases. The CDR3 sequence is 16 residues long. From germline, CDR1 is GTSNPN and CDR2 SVGIG (reference sequence). The V and J ends lost 0 bases and 3 bases, in that order; junction bases with no gene match: 5. CDR3 sequence reads: CAWSVLLAGETDTQYF. The CDR3 coding sequence is TGTGCCTGGAGTGTACTACTAGCGGGAGAGACAGATACGCAGTATTTT.

The CDR3 coding sequence is TGTGCCAGTAGTGTATTCCCCGGGCAGGGGGATGAAAAACTGTTTTTT. Translation gives CASSVFPGQGDEKLFF. The rearrangement joins TRBV19 to TRBJ1-4; TRBD1 matches 7 bases. The V and J ends lost 5 bases and 6 bases, in that order; junction bases with no gene match: 12. This CDR3 is built from 16 residues. Germline lookup yields CDR1 LNHDA and CDR2 SQIVND (reference sequence).

The chain has TRBV6-5 and TRBJ1-2, with 9 bases aligning to TRBD1. CDR3 length equals 14 residues. V shed 6 bases, J shed 5 bases, and the junction held 7 bases outside the gene matches. Germline values: CDR1 MNHEY, CDR2 SVGAGI. The CDR3: CASRNPGQGYGYTF. CDR3 DNA sequence: TGTGCCAGCAGAAACCCTGGACAGGGGTATGGCTACACCTTC.

V gene TRBV3-1 (or the pseudogene TRBV3-2) combines with J gene TRBJ2-7; D not certain. CDR1 is LGHDT and CDR2 is YNNKEL in the germline V gene (reference sequence). V was trimmed by 4 bases and J by 0 bases, leaving 10 bases between them. CDR3 size: 14 residues. CDR3 bases: TGTGCCAGCAGCCGAGACCCACCCTCCTACGAGCAGTACTTC. It specifies CASSRDPPSYEQYF.

The V call is TRBV6-5, the J call TRBJ2-7; possibly TRBD2 for D (6 bases). The ends were cut back, 2 bases at V and 4 bases at J, with 15 bases in the middle. This CDR3 has 15 amino acids. In germline, CDR1 is MNHEY, CDR2 SVGAGI. The CDR3 protein is CASSYGGSNAYEQYF. CDR3 coding DNA: TGTGCCAGCAGTTACGGAGGGAGTAATGCGTACGAGCAGTACTTC.

The chain employs TRBV19 and TRBJ1-1, with TRBD1 identical over 8 bases. Germline V lookup: CDR1 LNHDA, CDR2 SQIVND (reference sequence). V shed 10 bases, J shed 3 bases, and the junction held 7 bases outside the gene matches. This CDR3 spans 13 amino acids. The CDR3 region has the DNA TGTGCCACGAACCAGGGGGCATACACTGAAGCTTTCTTT. The encoded protein is CATNQGAYTEAFF. Based on the CDR3 plus reference TRBV19 and TRBJ1-1, the full variable domain is DGGITQSPKYLFRKEGQNVTLSCEQNLNHDAMYWYRQDPGQGLRLIYYSQIVNDFQKGDIAEGYSVSREKKESFPLTVTSAQKNPTAFYLCATNQGAYTEAFFGQGTRLTVV.